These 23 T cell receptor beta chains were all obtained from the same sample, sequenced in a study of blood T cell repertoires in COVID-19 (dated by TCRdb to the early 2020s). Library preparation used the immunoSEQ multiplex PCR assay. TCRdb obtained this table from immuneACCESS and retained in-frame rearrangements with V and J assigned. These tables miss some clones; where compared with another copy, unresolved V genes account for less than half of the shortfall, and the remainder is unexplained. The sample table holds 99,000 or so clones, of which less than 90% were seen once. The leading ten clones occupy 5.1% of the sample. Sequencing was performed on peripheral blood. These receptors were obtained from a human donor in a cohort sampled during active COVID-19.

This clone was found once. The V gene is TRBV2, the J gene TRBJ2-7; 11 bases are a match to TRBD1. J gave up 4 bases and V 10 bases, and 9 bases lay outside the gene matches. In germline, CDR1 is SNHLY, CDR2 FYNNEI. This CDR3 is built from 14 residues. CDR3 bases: TGTGCCAATCGCCGGGACAGGGGGAATTACGAGCAGTACTTC. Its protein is CANRRDRGNYEQYF.

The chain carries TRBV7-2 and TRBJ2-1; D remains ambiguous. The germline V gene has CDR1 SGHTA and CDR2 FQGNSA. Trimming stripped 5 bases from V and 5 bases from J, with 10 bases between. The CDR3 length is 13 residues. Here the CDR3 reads CASSLLRNNEQFF. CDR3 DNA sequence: TGTGCCAGCAGCCTCCTACGCAACAATGAGCAGTTCTTC.

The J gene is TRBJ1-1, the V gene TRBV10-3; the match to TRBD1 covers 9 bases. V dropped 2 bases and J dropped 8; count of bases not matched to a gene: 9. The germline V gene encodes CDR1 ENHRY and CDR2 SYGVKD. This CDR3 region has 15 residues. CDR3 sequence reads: CAISENRDRAKEAFF. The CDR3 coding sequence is TGTGCCATCAGTGAGAACCGGGACAGGGCCAAGGAAGCTTTCTTT.

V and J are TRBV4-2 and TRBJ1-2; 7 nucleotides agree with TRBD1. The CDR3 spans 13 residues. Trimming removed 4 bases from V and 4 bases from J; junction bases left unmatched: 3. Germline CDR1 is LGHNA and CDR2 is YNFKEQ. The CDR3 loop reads CASSPRGLYGYTF. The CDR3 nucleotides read TGTGCCAGCAGCCCAAGGGGGCTCTATGGCTACACCTTC.

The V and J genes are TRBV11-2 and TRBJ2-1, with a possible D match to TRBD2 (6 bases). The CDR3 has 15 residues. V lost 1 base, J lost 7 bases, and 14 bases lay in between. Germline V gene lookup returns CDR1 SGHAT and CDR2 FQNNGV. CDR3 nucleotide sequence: TGTGCCAGCAGCTTAGCCGGGACTGTCATAAATGAGCAGTTCTTC. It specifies CASSLAGTVINEQFF.

This CDR3 is CASRFWGVLYGYTF. DNA for the CDR3: TGTGCCAGCAGGTTTTGGGGGGTTCTCTATGGCTACACCTTC. The V call is TRBV11-3, the J call TRBJ1-2, with D possibly being TRBD1 (5 bases). The germline V gene has CDR1 SGHNT and CDR2 YENEEA. V lost 6 bases and J lost 4, with 15 bases in between. This CDR3 has 14 amino acids. Full variable domain (outside the CDR3, taken from reference TRBV11-3 and TRBJ1-2): EAGVVQSPRYKIIEKKQPVAFWCNPISGHNTLYWYLQNLGQGPELLIRYENEEAVDDSQLPKDRFSAERLKGVDSTLKIQPAELGDSAVYLCASRFWGVLYGYTFGSGTRLTVV.

The CDR3 loop reads CASSLAGDSGYTF. CDR3 DNA: TGTGCCAGCAGCTTAGCGGGAGATTCTGGCTACACCTTC. This rearrangement joins TRBV7-9 to TRBJ1-2; D call uncertain. The length of the CDR3 is 13 residues. Germline values: CDR1 SEHNR, CDR2 FQNEAQ (reference sequence). The V end was cut by 0 bases, the J end by 7 bases, with 9 bases between.

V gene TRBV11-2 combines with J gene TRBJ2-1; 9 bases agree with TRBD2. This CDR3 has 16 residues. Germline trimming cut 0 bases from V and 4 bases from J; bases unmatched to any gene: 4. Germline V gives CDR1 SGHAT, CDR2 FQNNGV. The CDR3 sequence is CASSLDRAGGYNEQFF. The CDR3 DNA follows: TGTGCCAGCAGCTTAGATAGAGCGGGGGGTTACAATGAGCAGTTCTTC.

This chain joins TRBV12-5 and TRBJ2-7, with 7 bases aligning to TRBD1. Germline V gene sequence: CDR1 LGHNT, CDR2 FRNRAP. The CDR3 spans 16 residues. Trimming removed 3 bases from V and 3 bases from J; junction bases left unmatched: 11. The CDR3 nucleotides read TGTGCTAGTGGTTTTACGATCGCAGGGGGAAACTACGAGCAGTACTTC. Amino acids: CASGFTIAGGNYEQYF.

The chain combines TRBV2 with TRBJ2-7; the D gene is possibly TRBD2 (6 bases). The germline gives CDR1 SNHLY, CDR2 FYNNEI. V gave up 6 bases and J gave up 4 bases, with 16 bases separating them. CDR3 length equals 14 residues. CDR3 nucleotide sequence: TGTGCCAGCAGGCTCCGGGAGCAGAAATACGAGCAGTACTTC. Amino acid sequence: CASRLREQKYEQYF.

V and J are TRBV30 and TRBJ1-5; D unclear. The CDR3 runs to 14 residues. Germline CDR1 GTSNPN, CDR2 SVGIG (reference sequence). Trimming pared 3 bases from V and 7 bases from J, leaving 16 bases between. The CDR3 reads CAWSPIGVYQPQHF. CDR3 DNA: TGTGCCTGGAGCCCCATCGGGGTTTACCAGCCCCAGCATTTT.

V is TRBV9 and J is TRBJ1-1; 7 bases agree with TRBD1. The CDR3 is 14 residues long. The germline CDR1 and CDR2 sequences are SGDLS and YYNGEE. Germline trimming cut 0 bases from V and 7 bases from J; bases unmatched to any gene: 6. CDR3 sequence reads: CASSVGGQPNEAFF. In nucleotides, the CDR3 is TGTGCCAGCAGCGTAGGGGGACAGCCCAATGAAGCTTTCTTT.

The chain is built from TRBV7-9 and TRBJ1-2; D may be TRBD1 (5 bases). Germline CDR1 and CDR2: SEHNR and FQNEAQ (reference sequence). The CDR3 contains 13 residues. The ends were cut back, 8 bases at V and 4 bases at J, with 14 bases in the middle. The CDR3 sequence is CASVGGPVYGYTF. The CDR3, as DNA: TGTGCCAGCGTCGGGGGACCAGTCTATGGCTACACCTTC.

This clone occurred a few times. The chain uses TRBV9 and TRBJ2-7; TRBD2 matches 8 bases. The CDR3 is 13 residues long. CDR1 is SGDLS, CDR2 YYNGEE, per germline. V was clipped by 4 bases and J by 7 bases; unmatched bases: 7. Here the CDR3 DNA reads TGTGCCAGCAGCCCGGCTACGGGAGGGGAGCAGTACTTC. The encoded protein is CASSPATGGEQYF.

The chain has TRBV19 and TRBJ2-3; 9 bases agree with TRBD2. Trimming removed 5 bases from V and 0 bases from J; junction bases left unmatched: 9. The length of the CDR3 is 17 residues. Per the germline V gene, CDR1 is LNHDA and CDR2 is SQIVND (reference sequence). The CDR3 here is CASSLLTSGTSTDTQYF. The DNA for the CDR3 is TGTGCCAGTAGTCTCCTGACTAGCGGCACTAGCACAGATACGCAGTATTTT.

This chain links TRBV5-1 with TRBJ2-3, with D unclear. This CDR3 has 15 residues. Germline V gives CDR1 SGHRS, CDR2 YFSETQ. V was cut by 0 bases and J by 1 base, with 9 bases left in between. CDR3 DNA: TGCGCCAGCAGCTTGGCCGGTAGCCGCACAGATACGCAGTATTTT. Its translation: CASSLAGSRTDTQYF.

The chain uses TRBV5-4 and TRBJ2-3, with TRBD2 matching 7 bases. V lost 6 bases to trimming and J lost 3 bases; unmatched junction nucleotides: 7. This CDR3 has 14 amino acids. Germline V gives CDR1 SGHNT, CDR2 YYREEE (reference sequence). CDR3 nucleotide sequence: TGTGCCAGCACCGAGCGGGGAAGTACAGATACGCAGTATTTT. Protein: CASTERGSTDTQYF.

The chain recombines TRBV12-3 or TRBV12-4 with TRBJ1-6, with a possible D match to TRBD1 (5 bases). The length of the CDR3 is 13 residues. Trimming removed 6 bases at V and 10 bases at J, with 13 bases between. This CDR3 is CASSMRDLSPLHF. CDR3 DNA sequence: TGTGCCAGCAGCATGCGGGACTTATCACCCCTCCACTTT.

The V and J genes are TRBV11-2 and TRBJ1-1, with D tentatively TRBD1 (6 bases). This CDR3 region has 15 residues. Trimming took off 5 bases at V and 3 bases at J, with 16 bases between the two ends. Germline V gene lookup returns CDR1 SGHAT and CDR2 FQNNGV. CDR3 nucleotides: TGTGCCAGCAGCCCTCGAGGGGGTTCTTACACTGAAGCTTTCTTT. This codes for CASSPRGGSYTEAFF.

DNA for the CDR3: TGTGCCAGCAGCGTAAACTCTCTGCGGGGGGCCAACGTCCTGACTTTC. Residues: CASSVNSLRGANVLTF. This chain links TRBV9 with TRBJ2-6; D is ambiguous. CDR3 length: 16 residues. Trimming removed 1 base from V and 4 bases from J, with 12 bases in between. Germline V lookup: CDR1 SGDLS, CDR2 YYNGEE.

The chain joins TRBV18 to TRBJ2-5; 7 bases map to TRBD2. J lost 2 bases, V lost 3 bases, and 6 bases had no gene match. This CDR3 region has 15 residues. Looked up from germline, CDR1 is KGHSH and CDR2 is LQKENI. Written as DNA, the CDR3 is TGTGCCAGCTCACCGCGCCGGGGGGATCAAGAGACCCAGTACTTC. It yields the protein CASSPRRGDQETQYF.

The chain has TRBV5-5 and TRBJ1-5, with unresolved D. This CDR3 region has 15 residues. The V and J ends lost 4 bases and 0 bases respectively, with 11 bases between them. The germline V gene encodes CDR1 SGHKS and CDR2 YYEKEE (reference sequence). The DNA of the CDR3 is TGTGCCAGCAGCGTCAACAGCTATAGCAATCAGCCCCAGCATTTT. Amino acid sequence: CASSVNSYSNQPQHF.

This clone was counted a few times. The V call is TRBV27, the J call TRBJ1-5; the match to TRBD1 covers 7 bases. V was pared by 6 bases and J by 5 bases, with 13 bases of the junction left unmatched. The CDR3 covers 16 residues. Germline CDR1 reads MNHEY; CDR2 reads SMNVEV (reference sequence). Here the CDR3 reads CASRERSGQNYQPQHF. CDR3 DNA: TGTGCCAGCAGAGAGAGATCGGGACAGAACTATCAGCCCCAGCATTTT.